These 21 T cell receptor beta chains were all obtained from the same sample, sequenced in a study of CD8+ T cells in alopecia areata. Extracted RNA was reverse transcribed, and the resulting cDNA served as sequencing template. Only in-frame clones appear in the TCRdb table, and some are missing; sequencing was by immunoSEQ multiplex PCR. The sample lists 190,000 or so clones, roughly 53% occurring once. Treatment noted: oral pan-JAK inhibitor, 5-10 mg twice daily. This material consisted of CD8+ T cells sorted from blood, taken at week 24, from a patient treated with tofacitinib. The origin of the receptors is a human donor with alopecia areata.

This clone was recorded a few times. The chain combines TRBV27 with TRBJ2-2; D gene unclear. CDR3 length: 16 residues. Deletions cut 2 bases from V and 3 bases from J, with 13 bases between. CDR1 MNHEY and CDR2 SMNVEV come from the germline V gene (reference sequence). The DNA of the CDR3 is TGTGCCAGCAGTTTAGGAGTTGGACCTTACACCGGGGAGCTGTTTTTT. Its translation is CASSLGVGPYTGELFF.

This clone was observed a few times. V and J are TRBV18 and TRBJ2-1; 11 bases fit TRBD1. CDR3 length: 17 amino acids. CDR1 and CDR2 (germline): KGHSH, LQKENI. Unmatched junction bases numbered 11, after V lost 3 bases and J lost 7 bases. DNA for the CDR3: TGTGCCAGCTCACCCTCGGGACAGGGGGAAGGATTAAATGAGCAGTTCTTC. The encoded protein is CASSPSGQGEGLNEQFF.

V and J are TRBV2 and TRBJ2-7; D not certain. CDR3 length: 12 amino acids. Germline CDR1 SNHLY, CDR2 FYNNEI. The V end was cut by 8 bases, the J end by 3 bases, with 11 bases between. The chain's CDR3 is CASDGRFYEQYF. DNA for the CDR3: TGTGCCAGCGATGGCAGGTTCTACGAGCAGTACTTC.

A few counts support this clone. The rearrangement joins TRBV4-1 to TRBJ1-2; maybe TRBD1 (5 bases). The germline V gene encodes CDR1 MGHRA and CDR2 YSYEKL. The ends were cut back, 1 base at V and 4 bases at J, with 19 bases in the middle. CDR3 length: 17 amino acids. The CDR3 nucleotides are TGCGCCAGCAGCCAAGTTGGGGGACCCGGGTTTCGCTATGGCTACACCTTC. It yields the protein CASSQVGGPGFRYGYTF.

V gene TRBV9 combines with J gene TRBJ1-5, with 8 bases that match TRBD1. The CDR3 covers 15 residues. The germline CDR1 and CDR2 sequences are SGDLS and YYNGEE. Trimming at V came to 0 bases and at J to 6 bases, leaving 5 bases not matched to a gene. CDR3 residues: CASSVAADRGQPQHF. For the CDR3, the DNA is TGTGCCAGCAGCGTAGCGGCAGACAGGGGTCAGCCCCAGCATTTT.

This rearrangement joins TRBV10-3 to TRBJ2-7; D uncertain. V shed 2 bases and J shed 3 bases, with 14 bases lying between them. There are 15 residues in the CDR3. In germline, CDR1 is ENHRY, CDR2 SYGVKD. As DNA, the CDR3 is TGTGCCATCAGTGAGCCGTGGTCAGCTTACTACGAGCAGTACTTC. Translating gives CAISEPWSAYYEQYF.

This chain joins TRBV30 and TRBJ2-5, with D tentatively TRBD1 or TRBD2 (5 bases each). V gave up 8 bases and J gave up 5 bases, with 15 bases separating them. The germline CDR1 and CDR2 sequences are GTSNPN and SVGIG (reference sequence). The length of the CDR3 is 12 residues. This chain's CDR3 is CAGDGVFETQYF. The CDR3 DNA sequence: TGTGCCGGGGACGGTGTTTTTGAGACCCAGTACTTC.

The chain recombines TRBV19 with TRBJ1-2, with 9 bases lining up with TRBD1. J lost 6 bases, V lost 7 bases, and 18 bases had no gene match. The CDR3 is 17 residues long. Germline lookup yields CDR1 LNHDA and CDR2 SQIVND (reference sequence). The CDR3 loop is CASNNQRRTGGQDGYTF. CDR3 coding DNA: TGTGCCAGTAATAACCAAAGAAGAACAGGGGGCCAGGATGGCTACACCTTC.

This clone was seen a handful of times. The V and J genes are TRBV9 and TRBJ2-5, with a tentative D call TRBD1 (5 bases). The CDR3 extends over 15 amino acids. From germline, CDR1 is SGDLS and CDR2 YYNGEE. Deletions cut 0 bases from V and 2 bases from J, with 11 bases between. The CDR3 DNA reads TGTGCCAGCAGCGTAGTTGCAGGGCGGCAAGAGACCCAGTACTTC. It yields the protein CASSVVAGRQETQYF. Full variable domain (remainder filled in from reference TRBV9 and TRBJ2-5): DSGVTQTPKHLITATGQRVTLRCSPRSGDLSVYWYQQSLDQGLQFLIQYYNGEERAKGNILERFSAQQFPDLHSELNLSSLELGDSALYFCASSVVAGRQETQYFGPGTRLLVL.

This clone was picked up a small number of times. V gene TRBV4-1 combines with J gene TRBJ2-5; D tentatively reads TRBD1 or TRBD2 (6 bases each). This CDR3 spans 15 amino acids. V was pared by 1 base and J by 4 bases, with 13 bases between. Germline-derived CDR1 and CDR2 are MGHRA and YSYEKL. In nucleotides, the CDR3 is TGCGCCAGCAGCCAAGTTACGGGGGCGAGAGAGACCCAGTACTTC. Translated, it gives CASSQVTGARETQYF.

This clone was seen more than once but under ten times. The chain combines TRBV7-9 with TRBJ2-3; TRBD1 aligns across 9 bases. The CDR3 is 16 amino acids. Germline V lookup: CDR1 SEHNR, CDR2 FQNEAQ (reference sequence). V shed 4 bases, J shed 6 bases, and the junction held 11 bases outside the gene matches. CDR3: CASSSTRTGAGDTQYF. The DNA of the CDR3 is TGTGCCAGCAGCTCTACCCGGACAGGGGCGGGTGATACGCAGTATTTT.

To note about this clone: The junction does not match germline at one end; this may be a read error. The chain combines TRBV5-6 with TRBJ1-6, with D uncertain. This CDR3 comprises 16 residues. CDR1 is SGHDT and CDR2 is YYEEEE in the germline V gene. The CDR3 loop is CASSLGLSSYNSPLHF. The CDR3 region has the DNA TGTGCCAGCAGTTTGGGCCTGAGCTCCTATAATTCACCCCTCCACTTT. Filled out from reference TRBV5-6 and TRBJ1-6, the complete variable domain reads DAGVTQSPTHLIKTRGQQVTLRCSPKSGHDTVSWYQQALGQGPQFIFQYYEEEERQRGNFPDRFSGHQFPNYSSELNVNALLLGDSALYLCASSLGLSSYNSPLHFGNGTRLTVT.

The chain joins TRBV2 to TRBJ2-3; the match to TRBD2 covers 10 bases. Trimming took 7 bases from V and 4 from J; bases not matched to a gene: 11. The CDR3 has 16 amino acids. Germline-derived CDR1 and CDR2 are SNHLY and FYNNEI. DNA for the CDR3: TGTGCCAGCATAGGAGGAGCGGGGGGGCTCGCAGATACGCAGTATTTT. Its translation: CASIGGAGGLADTQYF.

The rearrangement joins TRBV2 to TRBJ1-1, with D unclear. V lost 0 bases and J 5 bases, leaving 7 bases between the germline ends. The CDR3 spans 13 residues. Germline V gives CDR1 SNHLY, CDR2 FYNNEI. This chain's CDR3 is CASSEAYGTEAFF. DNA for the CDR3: TGTGCCAGCAGTGAAGCCTATGGGACTGAAGCTTTCTTT.

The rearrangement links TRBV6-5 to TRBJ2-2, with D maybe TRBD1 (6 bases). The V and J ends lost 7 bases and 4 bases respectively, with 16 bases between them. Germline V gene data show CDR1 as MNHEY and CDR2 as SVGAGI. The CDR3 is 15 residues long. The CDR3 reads CASKEDSPGTGELFF. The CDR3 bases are TGTGCCAGCAAAGAGGACAGCCCGGGCACCGGGGAGCTGTTTTTT.

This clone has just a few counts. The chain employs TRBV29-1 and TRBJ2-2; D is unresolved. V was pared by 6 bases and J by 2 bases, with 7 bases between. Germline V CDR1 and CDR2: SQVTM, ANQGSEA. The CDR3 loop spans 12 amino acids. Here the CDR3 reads CSVLANTGELFF. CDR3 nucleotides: TGCAGCGTCCTGGCAAACACCGGGGAGCTGTTTTTT.

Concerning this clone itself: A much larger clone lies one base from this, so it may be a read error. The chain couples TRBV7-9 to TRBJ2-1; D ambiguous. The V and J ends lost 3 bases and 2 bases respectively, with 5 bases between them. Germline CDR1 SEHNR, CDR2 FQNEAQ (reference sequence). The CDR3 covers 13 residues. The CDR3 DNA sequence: TGTGCCAGCAGCTTTCGAGCCTACAATGAGCAGTTCTTC. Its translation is CASSFRAYNEQFF.

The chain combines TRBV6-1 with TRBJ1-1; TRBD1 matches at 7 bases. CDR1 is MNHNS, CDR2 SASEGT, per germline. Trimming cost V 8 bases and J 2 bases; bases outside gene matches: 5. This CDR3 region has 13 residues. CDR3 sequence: CASQGQFNTEAFF. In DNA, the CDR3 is TGTGCCAGCCAGGGACAGTTCAACACTGAAGCTTTCTTT.

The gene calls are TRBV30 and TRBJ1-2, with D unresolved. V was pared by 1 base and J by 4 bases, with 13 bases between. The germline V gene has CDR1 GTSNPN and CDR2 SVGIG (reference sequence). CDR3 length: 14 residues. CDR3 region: CAWSEGLSGYGYTF. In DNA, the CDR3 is TGTGCCTGGAGTGAAGGGCTGTCGGGCTATGGCTACACCTTC.

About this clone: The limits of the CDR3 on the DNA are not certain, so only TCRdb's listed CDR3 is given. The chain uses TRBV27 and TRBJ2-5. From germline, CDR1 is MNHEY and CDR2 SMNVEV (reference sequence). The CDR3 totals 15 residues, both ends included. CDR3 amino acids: CASSFGSGTQETQYF.

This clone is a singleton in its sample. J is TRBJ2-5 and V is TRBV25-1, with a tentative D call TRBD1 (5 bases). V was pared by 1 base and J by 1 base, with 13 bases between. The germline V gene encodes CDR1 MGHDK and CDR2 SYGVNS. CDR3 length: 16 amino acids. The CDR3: CASSESTETAQETQYF. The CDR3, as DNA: TGTGCCAGCAGTGAATCCACCGAGACAGCCCAAGAGACCCAGTACTTC.